What follows describes a single TCR beta chain. This record belongs to a study of blood T cell repertoires in COVID-19. Clinical history as reported by participants underpinned cohort assignment. Method: immunoSEQ multiplex PCR; TCRdb's copy keeps in-frame clones and lacks some. Among roughly 450,000 clones, about 90% were seen once, and the ten largest hold about 0.57%. The material sequenced was PBMCs or T cells enriched from blood (not recorded which). The clonotype originates from a man in his late teens or twenties who had recovered from COVID-19.

CDR3 sequence: CASSLSNRLNTEAFF. In DNA form, the CDR3 reads TGTGCCAGCAGTTTATCTAACAGATTGAACACTGAAGCTTTCTTT. The V and J genes are TRBV6-7 and TRBJ1-1; D is ambiguous. TRBV6-7 is recorded as an ORF, its role being uncertain. The CDR3 runs 15 residues. V shed 4 bases and J shed 0 bases, with 12 bases lying between them.